Listed below are T cell receptor beta chains from one sample, sequenced in a study of spatial heterogeneity in lung cancer. TCRdb recomputed calls from the 5' RACE reads with MiXCR, one row per CDR3 protein. The sample has approximately 11,000 distinct CDR3 sequences, 3.9% seen once. This specimen was normal lung tissue next to the tumor, taken at surgery. Source of these receptors: a male donor with early-stage non-small cell lung cancer. The CDR3 runs from the conserved cysteine through the conserved F or W. D genes are given only for firm matches. Clone size, where shown, is once, few, many, or a class for clones that have expanded.

>NA|NA|TRBJ2-6|TRBV27
CASSLSGQRSGANVLTF
TGTGCCAGCAGTTTATCCGGACAGAGATCTGGGGCCAACGTCCTGACTTTC
>TRBD2|few|TRBJ2-3|TRBV5-1
CASSPQRGVRDTQYF
TGCGCCAGCAGCCCTCAGCGGGGGGTCCGGGATACGCAGTATTTT
>TRBD1|many|TRBJ1-1|TRBV10-2
CASESGQAAQKEAFF
TGCGCCAGCGAAAGCGGACAGGCTGCTCAGAAGGAAGCTTTCTTT
>TRBD2|few|TRBJ2-3|TRBV7-9
CASSSPGVAGGTDTQYF
TGTGCCAGCAGCTCTCCTGGGGTAGCGGGAGGCACAGATACGCAGTATTTT
>TRBD1|many|TRBJ1-1|TRBV20-1
CSAIRTGGDQAFF
TGCAGTGCCATAAGGACAGGGGGCGATCAAGCTTTCTTT
>NA|many|TRBJ2-1|TRBV12-3/TRBV12-4
CASSESYNEQFF
TGTGCCAGCAGTGAGTCCTACAATGAGCAGTTCTTC
>NA|many|TRBJ2-2|TRBV5-4
CASSPGAGDGNTGELFF
TGTGCCAGCAGCCCAGGGGCGGGGGACGGGAACACCGGGGAGCTGTTTTTT
>NA|many|TRBJ1-1|TRBV9
CASSVGALGTEAFF
TGTGCCAGCAGCGTAGGGGCCCTGGGCACTGAAGCTTTCTTT
>TRBD1|many|TRBJ1-2|TRBV12-3/TRBV12-4
CASSYRDRVNYGYTF
TGTGCCAGCAGTTACCGGGACAGAGTTAACTATGGCTACACCTTC
>NA|medium-sized|TRBJ1-2|TRBV29-1
CSVRPSRGYTF
TGCAGCGTCCGCCCTTCTCGCGGCTACACCTTC
>TRBD2|many|TRBJ2-7|TRBV20-1
CSARDGGRGGAKEQYF
TGCAGTGCTAGAGATGGTGGTCGCGGGGGGGCGAAAGAGCAGTACTTC
>NA|medium-sized|TRBJ2-3|TRBV20-1
CSARSRGGWNTDTQYF
TGCAGTGCTAGAAGCAGGGGTGGGTGGAACACAGATACGCAGTATTTT
>TRBD1|medium-sized|TRBJ1-6|TRBV12-3/TRBV12-4
CASSRQGMNSPLHF
TGTGCCAGCAGCCGACAGGGGATGAATTCACCCCTCCACTTT
>NA|many|TRBJ1-1|TRBV5-6
CASILRGNTEAFF
TGTGCCAGTATTTTACGGGGGAACACTGAAGCTTTCTTT
>TRBD1|many|TRBJ1-1|TRBV5-1
CASTDIPEDRGEDTEAFF
TGCGCCAGCACCGATATCCCGGAGGACAGGGGAGAAGATACTGAAGCTTTCTTT
>NA|medium-sized|TRBJ2-5|TRBV7-8
CASSQRETQYF
TGTGCCAGCAGCCAAAGAGAGACCCAGTACTTC
>TRBD2|many|TRBJ2-5|TRBV5-5
CASSLGLAGEMETQYF
TGTGCCAGCAGCTTGGGACTAGCGGGAGAGATGGAGACCCAGTACTTC
>NA|medium-sized|TRBJ2-2|TRBV6-5
CASSYKVTGELFF
TGTGCCAGCAGTTACAAGGTTACCGGGGAGCTGTTTTTT
>NA|medium-sized|TRBJ2-1|TRBV7-9
CASSLDYGGNEQFF
TGTGCCAGCAGCTTAGATTACGGGGGCAATGAGCAGTTCTTC
>NA|many|TRBJ2-3|TRBV20-1
CSALTPLTDTQYF
TGCAGTGCCTTGACCCCCCTCACAGATACGCAGTATTTT
>NA|many|TRBJ2-5|TRBV12-3/TRBV12-4
CASSLAGSETQYF
TGTGCCAGCAGTTTGGCAGGTAGTGAGACCCAGTACTTC
>NA|medium-sized|TRBJ2-2|TRBV7-9
CASSLAQWNTGELFF
TGTGCCAGCAGCTTAGCGCAATGGAACACCGGGGAGCTGTTTTTT
>TRBD2|few|TRBJ2-1|TRBV7-3
CASSPGGLAGDEQFF
TGTGCCAGCAGCCCCGGGGGACTAGCGGGAGACGAGCAGTTCTTC
>TRBD1|many|TRBJ2-3|TRBV19
CAAAARGQGRDTQYF
TGTGCCGCCGCTGCCCGTGGACAGGGTCGAGATACGCAGTATTTT
>TRBD1|medium-sized|TRBJ2-6|TRBV30
CAWYRDRGTGANVLTF
TGTGCCTGGTACCGGGACAGGGGGACTGGGGCCAACGTCCTGACTTTC
>NA|NA|TRBJ1-2|TRBV6-5
CASSSPGTGQQGYTF
TGTGCCAGCAGTTCGCCGGGGACCGGACAGCAAGGCTACACCTTC
>NA|many|TRBJ2-2|TRBV20-1
CSARDPASEGLTNTGELFF
TGCAGTGCTAGAGATCCGGCTAGCGAAGGCCTTACGAACACCGGGGAGCTGTTTTTT
>NA|few|TRBJ2-5|TRBV7-2
CASSLIPDSRQETQYF
TGTGCCAGCAGCTTAATTCCGGACAGCCGACAAGAGACCCAGTACTTC
>NA|medium-sized|TRBJ1-5|TRBV28
CASRLFVNQPQHF
TGTGCCAGCAGGTTATTCGTCAATCAGCCCCAGCATTTT
>NA|many|TRBJ2-2|TRBV4-2
CASSRAENTGELFF
TGTGCCAGCAGCCGGGCGGAGAACACCGGGGAGCTGTTTTTT
>TRBD2|many|TRBJ2-2|TRBV5-1
CASRGLAGGPKTGELFF
TGCGCCAGCAGGGGACTAGCGGGAGGGCCCAAAACCGGGGAGCTGTTTTTT
>TRBD1|medium-sized|TRBJ1-6|TRBV19
CASSPRGQGREPLHF
TGTGCCAGTAGCCCAAGAGGACAGGGGCGAGAACCCCTCCACTTT
>TRBD1|few|TRBJ2-7|TRBV6-2/TRBV6-3
CASSYLGQGVYEQYF
TGTGCCAGCAGTTACCTGGGACAGGGGGTCTACGAGCAGTACTTC
>NA|medium-sized|TRBJ2-7|TRBV4-3
CASSQDSLSYEQYF
TGCGCCAGCAGCCAAGATTCGTTGTCCTACGAGCAGTACTTC
>TRBD1|medium-sized|TRBJ1-5|TRBV7-9
CASSSGTGGWNQPQHF
TGTGCCAGCAGCTCCGGGACAGGGGGTTGGAATCAGCCCCAGCATTTT
>NA|medium-sized|TRBJ2-7|TRBV27
CASSLRLTTTYEQYF
TGTGCCAGCAGTTTAAGGCTGACAACAACCTACGAGCAGTACTTC
>TRBD1|many|TRBJ2-3|TRBV28
CASSFPQGKVGDTQYF
TGTGCCAGCAGTTTCCCACAGGGGAAAGTTGGAGATACGCAGTATTTT
>NA|NA|TRBJ2-3|TRBV24-1
CATSKDSTDTQYF
TGTGCCACCAGCAAGGACAGCACAGATACGCAGTATTTT
>NA|large|TRBJ2-7|TRBV12-3/TRBV12-4
CASSLTATYEQYF
TGTGCCAGCAGTTTGACAGCCACCTACGAGCAGTACTTC
>TRBD1|NA|TRBJ1-2|TRBV5-6
CASSFDRGSRGYTF
TGTGCCAGCAGCTTCGACAGGGGTTCTAGAGGCTACACCTTC
>TRBD2|many|TRBJ2-2|TRBV3-1
CASSHLGGGPGTGELFF
TGTGCCAGCAGCCACCTGGGGGGAGGGCCCGGCACCGGGGAGCTGTTTTTT
>NA|few|TRBJ2-7|TRBV7-2
CASSPRGRAVTYEQYF
TGTGCCAGCAGCCCTAGGGGGAGGGCTGTAACCTACGAGCAGTACTTC
>NA|medium-sized|TRBJ1-6|TRBV6-5
CASSYYGGDSPLHF
TGTGCCAGCAGTTACTACGGGGGGGATTCACCCCTCCACTTT
>NA|few|TRBJ1-5|TRBV2
CASSEEGNQPQHF
TGTGCCAGCAGTGAAGAAGGGAATCAGCCCCAGCATTTT
>TRBD2|NA|TRBJ2-3|TRBV10-3
CAISPGLAGTTDTQYF
TGTGCCATCAGTCCGGGACTAGCGGGGACCACAGATACGCAGTATTTT
>NA|medium-sized|TRBJ1-4|TRBV20-1
CSARVYSANEKLFF
TGCAGTGCTAGAGTGTACAGCGCTAATGAAAAACTGTTTTTT
>NA|many|TRBJ2-3|TRBV7-3
CASSPDYLTDTQYF
TGTGCCAGCAGCCCTGACTACCTCACAGATACGCAGTATTTT
>NA|few|TRBJ1-2|TRBV6-1
CASTGLGQGILYGYTF
TGTGCCAGCACCGGTTTGGGCCAGGGGATTTTGTATGGCTACACCTTC
>TRBD1|many|TRBJ1-2|TRBV29-1
CSVGWGTGSHGYTF
TGCAGCGTTGGGTGGGGGACAGGGTCGCATGGCTACACCTTC